This paragraph reports one TCR beta chain. The antigen remains unidentified. The CDR3 has 12 amino acids. Trimming shortened V by 6 bases and J by 2 bases, and 7 bases separated the two germline ends. Germline V gene sequence: CDR1 MDHEN, CDR2 SYDVKM. Sequencing was performed with immunoSEQ multiplex PCR; in TCRdb, only in-frame clones are kept and a portion is missing. Of around 78,000 clones detected, 75% to 90% appear once; the ten largest clones hold around 1.5%. This record comes from a study of T cell responses to AZD1222 COVID-19 vaccine. General study results and limits: Most donors were white British and more were female, and clonal diversity was possibly underestimated.

Second-dose intervals near 4 or 12 weeks were combined. This clonotype originated in an adult who received the AZD1222 COVID-19 vaccine. The sample was peripheral blood, taken 28 days after the second AZD1222 dose. This chain joins TRBV28 and TRBJ1-2, with D uncertain. Written as DNA, the CDR3 is TGTGCCAGCAGCCGGGGAAACTATGGCTACACCTTC. This encodes CASSRGNYGYTF.